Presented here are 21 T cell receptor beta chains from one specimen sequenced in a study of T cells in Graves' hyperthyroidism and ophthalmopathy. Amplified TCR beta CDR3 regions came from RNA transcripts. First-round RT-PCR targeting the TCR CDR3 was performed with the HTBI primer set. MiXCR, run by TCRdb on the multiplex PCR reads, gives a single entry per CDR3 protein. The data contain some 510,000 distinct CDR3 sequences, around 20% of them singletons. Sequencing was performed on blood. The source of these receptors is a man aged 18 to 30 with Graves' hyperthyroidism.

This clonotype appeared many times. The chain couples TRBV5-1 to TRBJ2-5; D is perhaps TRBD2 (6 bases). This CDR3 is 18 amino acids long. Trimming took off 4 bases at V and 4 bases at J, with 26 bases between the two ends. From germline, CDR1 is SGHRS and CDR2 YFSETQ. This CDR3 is CASSPRELARPPRETQYF. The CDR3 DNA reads TGCGCCAGCAGCCCCCGGGAGTTGGCCCGTCCTCCCCGAGAGACCCAGTACTTC.

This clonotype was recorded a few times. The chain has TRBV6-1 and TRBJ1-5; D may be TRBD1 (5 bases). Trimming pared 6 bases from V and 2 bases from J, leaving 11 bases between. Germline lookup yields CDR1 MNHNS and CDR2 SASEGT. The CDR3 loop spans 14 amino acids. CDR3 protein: CASSSGFRNQPQHF. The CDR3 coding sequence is TGTGCCAGCAGCTCAGGGTTTCGCAATCAGCCCCAGCATTTT.

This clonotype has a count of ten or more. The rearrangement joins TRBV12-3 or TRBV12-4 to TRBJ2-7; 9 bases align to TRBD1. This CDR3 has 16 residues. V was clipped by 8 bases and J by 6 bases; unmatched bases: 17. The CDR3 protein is CASGYHLGTGPLEQYF. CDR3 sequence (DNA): TGTGCCAGCGGCTACCACCTCGGGACAGGGCCCCTCGAGCAGTACTTC.

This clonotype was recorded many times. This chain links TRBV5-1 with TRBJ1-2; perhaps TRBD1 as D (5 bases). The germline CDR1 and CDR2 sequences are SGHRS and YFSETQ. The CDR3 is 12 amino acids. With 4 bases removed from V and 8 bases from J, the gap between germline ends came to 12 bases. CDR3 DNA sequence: TGCGCCAGCAGCGGGGGACTACGGGGCTACACCTTC. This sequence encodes CASSGGLRGYTF.

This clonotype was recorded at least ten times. The CDR3 DNA follows: TGTGCCAGCCATTCCCTGGGACAGGGGTACACCATATATTTT. This codes for CASHSLGQGYTIYF. The rearrangement links TRBV6-1 to TRBJ1-3, with 10 nucleotides matching TRBD1. The CDR3 is made up of 14 amino acids. After removal of 8 bases from V and 8 bases from J, the junction contained 9 bases not matched to a gene. Germline V gene data show CDR1 as MNHNS and CDR2 as SASEGT.

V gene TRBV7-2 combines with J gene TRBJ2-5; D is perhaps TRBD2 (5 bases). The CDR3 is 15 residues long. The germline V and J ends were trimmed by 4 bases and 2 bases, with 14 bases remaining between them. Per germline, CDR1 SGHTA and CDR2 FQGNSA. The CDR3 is CASSSLPGIQETQYF. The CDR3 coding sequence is TGTGCCAGCAGCTCCCTCCCCGGGATACAAGAGACCCAGTACTTC.

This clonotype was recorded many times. The CDR3 here is CSARGTASNQPQHF. CDR3 nucleotide sequence: TGCAGTGCTAGAGGTACAGCTAGCAATCAGCCCCAGCATTTT. The rearrangement uses TRBV20-1 and TRBJ1-5; no clear D gene. CDR1 is DFQATT, CDR2 SNEGSKA, per germline (reference sequence). The germline V and J ends were trimmed by 1 base and 0 bases, with 7 bases remaining between them. The CDR3 consists of 14 residues.

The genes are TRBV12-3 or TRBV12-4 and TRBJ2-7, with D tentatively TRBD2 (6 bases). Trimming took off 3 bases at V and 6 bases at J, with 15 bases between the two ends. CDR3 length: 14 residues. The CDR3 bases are TGTGCCAGCAGTTTTTTTCGAGGAGGGCTCGAGCAGTACTTC. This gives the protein CASSFFRGGLEQYF.

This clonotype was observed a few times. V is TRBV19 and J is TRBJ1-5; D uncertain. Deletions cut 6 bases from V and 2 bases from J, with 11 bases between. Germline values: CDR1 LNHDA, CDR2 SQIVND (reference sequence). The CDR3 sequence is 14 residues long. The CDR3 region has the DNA TGTGCCAGTAGCGGGATTTTGGGCAATCAGCCCCAGCATTTT. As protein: CASSGILGNQPQHF.

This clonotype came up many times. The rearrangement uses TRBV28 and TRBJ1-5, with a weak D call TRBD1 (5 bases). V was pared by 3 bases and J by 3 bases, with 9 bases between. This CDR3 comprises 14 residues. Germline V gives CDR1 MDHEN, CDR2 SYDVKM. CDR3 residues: CASSLEDNNQPQHF. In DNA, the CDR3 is TGTGCCAGCAGTTTGGAGGACAACAATCAGCCCCAGCATTTT.

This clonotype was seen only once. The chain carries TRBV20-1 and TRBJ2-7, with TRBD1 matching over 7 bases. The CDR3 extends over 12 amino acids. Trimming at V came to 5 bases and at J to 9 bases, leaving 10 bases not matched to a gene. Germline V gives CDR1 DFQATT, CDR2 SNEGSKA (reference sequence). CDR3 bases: TGCAGTGCTGACCGACAGGGTCGAGGGCAGTACTTC. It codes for CSADRQGRGQYF.

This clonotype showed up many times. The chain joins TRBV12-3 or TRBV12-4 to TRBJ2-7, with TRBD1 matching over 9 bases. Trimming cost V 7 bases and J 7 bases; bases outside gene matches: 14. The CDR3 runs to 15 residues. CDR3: CASTSGRQGVWEQYF. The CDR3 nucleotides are TGTGCCAGCACCTCCGGGAGACAGGGGGTTTGGGAGCAGTACTTC.

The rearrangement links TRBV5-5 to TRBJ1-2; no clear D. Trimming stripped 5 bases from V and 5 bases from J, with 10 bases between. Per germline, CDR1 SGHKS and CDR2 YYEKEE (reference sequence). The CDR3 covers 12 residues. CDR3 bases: TGTGCCAGCAGGGGGTCCCTGTATGGCTACACCTTC. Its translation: CASRGSLYGYTF.

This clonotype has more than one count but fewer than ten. CDR3 in amino acids: CASIPGTAKPGQQPPQHF. For the CDR3, the DNA is TGTGCCAGTATCCCGGGAACTGCTAAACCGGGACAGCAACCTCCCCAGCATTTT. The chain uses TRBV19 and TRBJ1-5; the match to TRBD1 covers 7 bases. There are 18 residues in the CDR3. With 7 bases clipped from V and 10 bases from J, the junction kept 25 bases outside the gene matches. Germline values: CDR1 LNHDA, CDR2 SQIVND (reference sequence).

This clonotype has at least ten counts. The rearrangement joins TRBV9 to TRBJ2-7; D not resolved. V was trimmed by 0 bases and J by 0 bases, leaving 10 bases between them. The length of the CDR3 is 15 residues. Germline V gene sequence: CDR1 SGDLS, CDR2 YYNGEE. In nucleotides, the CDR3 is TGTGCCAGCAGCGTAGACCCAACAAGCTCCTACGAGCAGTACTTC. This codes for CASSVDPTSSYEQYF.

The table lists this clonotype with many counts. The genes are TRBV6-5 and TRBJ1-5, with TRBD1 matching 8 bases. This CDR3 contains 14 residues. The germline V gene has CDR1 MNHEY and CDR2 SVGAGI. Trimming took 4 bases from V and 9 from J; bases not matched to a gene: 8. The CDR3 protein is CASSSGTGGGPQHF. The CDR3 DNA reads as TGTGCCAGCAGTTCCGGGACAGGCGGCGGGCCCCAGCATTTT.

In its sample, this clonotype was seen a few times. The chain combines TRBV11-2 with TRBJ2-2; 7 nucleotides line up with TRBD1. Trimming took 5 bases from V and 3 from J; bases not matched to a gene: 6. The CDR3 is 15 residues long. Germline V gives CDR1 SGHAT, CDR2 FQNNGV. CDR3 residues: CASSLRTGDTGELFF. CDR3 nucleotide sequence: TGTGCCAGCAGCCTCCGGACAGGAGACACCGGGGAGCTGTTTTTT.

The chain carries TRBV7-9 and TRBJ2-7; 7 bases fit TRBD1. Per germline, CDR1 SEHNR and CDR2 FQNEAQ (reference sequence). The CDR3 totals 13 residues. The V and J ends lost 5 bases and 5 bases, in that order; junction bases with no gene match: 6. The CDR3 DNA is TGTGCCAGCAGCGACAGGGCCCTGAACGAGCAGTACTTC. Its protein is CASSDRALNEQYF.

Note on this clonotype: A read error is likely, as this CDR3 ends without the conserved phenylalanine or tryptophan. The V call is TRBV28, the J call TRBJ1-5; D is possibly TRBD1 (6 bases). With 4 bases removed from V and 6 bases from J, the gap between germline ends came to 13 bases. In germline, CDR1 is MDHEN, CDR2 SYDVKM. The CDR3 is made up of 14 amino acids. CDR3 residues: CASSSHRVAQPQHL. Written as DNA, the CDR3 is TGTGCCAGCAGTTCACACAGGGTAGCTCAGCCCCAGCATTTG.

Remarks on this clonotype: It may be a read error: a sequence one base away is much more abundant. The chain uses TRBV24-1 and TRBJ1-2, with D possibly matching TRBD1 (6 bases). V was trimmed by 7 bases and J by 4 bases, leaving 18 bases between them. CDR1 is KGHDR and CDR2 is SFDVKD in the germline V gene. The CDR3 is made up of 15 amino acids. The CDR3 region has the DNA TGTGCCACCAGCTACGGTTCTCCAGGGGTCTATGGCTACACCTTC. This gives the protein CATSYGSPGVYGYTF.

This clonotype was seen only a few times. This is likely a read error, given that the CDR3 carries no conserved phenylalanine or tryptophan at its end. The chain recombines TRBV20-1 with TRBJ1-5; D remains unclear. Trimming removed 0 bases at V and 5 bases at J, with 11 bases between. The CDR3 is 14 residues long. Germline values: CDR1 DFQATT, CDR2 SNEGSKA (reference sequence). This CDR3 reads CSARDTTSDQPQHS. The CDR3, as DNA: TGCAGTGCTAGAGATACCACAAGCGATCAGCCCCAGCATTCT.